This TCR beta chain was captured by sequencing in a study of T cell responses to AZD1222 COVID-19 vaccine. The count of this clone is one. What it binds is not known. CDR1 and CDR2 (germline): LGHDT, YNNKEL (reference sequence). This CDR3 comprises 15 residues. V gave up 4 bases and J gave up 6 bases; unmatched junction bases: 6. Notes on the study in general: It was only six AZD1222 recipients who were seropositive at baseline.

Only in-frame clones appear in the TCRdb table, and some are missing; sequencing was by immunoSEQ multiplex PCR. Among around 160,000 clones listed, approximately 78% were seen once. The sequence derives from an adult in good health. This sample comprised peripheral blood, obtained on day 0 of MenACWY control vaccination. The chain is built from TRBV3-1 (or the pseudogene TRBV3-2) and TRBJ2-4; the match to TRBD1 covers 10 bases. Here the CDR3 DNA reads TGTGCCAGCAGCCGGGGGACAGGGGAAGGAAACATTCAGTACTTC. Residues: CASSRGTGEGNIQYF.